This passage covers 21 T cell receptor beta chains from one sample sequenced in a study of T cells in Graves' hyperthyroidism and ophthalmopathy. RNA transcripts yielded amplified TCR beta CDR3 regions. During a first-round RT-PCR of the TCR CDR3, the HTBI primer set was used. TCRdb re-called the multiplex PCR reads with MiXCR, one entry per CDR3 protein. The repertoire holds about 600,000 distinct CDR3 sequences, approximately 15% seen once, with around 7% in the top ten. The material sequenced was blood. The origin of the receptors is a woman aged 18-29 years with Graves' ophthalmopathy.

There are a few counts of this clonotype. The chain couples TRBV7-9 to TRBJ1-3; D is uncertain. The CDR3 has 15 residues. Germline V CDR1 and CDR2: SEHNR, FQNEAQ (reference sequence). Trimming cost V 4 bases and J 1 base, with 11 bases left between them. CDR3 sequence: CASSSPSGSGNTIYF. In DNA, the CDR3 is TGTGCCAGCAGCTCCCCATCGGGTTCTGGAAACACCATATATTTT.

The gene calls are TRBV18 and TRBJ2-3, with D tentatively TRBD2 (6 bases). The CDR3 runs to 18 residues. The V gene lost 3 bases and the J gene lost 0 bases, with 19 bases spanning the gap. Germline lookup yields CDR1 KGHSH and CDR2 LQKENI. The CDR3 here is CASSPQSRDSKSTDTQYF. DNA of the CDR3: TGTGCCAGCTCACCCCAGTCCCGGGACTCCAAAAGCACAGATACGCAGTATTTT. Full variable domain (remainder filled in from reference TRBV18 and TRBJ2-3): NAGVMQNPRHLVRRRGQEARLRCSPMKGHSHVYWYRQLPEEGLKFMVYLQKENIIDESGMPKERFSAEFPKEGPSILRIQQVVRGDSAAYFCASSPQSRDSKSTDTQYFGPGTRLTVL.

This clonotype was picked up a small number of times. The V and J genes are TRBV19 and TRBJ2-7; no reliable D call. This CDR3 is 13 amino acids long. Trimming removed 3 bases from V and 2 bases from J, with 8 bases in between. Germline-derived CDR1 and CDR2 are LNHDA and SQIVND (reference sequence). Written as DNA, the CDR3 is TGTGCCAGTAGTATTAGTGACGCCTACGAGCAGTACTTC. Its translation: CASSISDAYEQYF.

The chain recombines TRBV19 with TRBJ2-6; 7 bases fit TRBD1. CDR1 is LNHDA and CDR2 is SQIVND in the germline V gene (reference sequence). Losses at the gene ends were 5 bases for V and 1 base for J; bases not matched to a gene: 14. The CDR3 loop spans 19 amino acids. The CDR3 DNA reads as TGTGCCAGTAGTCCCTCCGACAGGGCTATAAGGTCTGGGGCCAACGTCCTGACTTTC. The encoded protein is CASSPSDRAIRSGANVLTF.

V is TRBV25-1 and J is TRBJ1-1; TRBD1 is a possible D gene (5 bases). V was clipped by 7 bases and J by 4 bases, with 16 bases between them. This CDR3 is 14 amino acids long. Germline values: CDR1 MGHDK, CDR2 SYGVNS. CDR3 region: CASTEGVYGTEAFF. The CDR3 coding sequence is TGTGCCAGCACGGAAGGGGTCTACGGCACTGAAGCTTTCTTT.

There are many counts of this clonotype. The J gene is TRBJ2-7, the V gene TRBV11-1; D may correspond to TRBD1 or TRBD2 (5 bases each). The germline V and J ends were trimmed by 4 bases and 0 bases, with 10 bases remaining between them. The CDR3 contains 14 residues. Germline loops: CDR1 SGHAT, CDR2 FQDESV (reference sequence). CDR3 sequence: CASSSRDGSYEQYF. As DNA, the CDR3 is TGTGCCAGCAGCTCCCGGGACGGCTCCTACGAGCAGTACTTC.

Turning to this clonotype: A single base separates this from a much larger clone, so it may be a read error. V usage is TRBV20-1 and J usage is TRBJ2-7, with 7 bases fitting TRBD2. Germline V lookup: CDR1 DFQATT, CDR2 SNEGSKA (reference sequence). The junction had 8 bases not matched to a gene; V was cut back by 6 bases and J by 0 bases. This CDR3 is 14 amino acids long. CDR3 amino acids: CSAESGASSYEQYF. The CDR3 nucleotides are TGCAGTGCAGAAAGCGGGGCCAGCTCCTACGAGCAGTACTTC.

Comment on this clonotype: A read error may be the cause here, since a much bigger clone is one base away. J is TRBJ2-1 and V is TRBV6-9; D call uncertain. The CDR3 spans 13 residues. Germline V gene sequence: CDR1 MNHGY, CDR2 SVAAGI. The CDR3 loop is CAGSYLPDREQFF. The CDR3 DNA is TGTGCCGGCAGTTACCTGCCAGATCGTGAGCAGTTCTTC.

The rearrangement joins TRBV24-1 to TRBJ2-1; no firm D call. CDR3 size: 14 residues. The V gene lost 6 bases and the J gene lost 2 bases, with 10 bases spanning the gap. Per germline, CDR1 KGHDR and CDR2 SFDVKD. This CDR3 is CATSSLQTYNEQFF. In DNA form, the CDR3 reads TGTGCCACCAGTTCACTGCAGACCTACAATGAGCAGTTCTTC.

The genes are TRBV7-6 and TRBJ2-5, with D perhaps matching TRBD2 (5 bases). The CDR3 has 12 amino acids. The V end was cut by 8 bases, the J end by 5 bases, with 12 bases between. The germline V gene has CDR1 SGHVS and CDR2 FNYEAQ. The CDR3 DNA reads TGTGCCAGCCGCGGGTCTAGCGAGACCCAGTACTTC. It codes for CASRGSSETQYF. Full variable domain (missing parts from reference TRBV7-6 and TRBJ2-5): GAGVSQSPRYKVTKRGQDVALRCDPISGHVSLYWYRQALGQGPEFLTYFNYEAQQDKSGLPNDRFSAERPEGSISTLTIQRTEQRDSAMYRCASRGSSETQYFGPGTRLLVL.

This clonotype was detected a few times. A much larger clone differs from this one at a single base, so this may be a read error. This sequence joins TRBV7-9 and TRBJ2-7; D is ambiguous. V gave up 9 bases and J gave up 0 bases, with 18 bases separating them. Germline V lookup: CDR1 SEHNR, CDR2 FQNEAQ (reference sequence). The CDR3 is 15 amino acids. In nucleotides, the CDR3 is TGTGCCAGAAGCCCACCGACTGGCAACTCCTACGAGCAGTACTTC. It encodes CARSPPTGNSYEQYF.

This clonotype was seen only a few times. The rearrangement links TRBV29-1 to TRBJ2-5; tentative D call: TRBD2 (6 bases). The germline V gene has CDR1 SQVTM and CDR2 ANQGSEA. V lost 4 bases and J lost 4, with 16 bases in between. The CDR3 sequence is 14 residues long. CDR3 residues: CSVGLKGRGETQYF. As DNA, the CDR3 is TGCAGCGTTGGTTTGAAGGGGCGGGGAGAGACCCAGTACTTC. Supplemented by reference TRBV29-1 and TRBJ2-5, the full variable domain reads SAVISQKPSRDICQRGTSLTIQCQVDSQVTMMFWYRQQPGQSLTLIATANQGSEATYESGFVIDKFPISRPNLTFSTLTVSNMSPEDSSIYLCSVGLKGRGETQYFGPGTRLLVL.

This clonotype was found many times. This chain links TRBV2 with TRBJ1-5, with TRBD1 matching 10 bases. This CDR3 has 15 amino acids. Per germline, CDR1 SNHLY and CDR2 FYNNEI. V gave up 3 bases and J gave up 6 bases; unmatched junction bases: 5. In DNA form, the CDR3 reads TGTGCCAGCAGTGATAGGGACAGGGGCGGTCAGCCCCAGCATTTT. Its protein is CASSDRDRGGQPQHF.

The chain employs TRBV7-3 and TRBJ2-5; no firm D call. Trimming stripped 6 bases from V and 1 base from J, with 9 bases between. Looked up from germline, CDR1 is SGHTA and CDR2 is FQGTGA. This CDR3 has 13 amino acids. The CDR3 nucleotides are TGTGCCAGCAGGGCGTCGGTCCAAGAGACCCAGTACTTC. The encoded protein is CASRASVQETQYF.

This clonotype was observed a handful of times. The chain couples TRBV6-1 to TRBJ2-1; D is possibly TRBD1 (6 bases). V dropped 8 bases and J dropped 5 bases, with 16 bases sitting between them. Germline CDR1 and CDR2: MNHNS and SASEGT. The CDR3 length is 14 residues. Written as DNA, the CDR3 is TGTGCCAGCCAATCAGGGGTGGTGGACAATGAGCAGTTCTTC. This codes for CASQSGVVDNEQFF.

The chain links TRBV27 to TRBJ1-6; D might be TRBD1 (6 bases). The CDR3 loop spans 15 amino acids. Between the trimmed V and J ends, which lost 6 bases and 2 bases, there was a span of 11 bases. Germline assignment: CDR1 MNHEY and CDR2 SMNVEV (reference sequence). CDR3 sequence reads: CASSRQDPYNSPLHF. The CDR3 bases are TGTGCCAGCAGCAGACAGGATCCCTATAATTCACCCCTCCACTTT.

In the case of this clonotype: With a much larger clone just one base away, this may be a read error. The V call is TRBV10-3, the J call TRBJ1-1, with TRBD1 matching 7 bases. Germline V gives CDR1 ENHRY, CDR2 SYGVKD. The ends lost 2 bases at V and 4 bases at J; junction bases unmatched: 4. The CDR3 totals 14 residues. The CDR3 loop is CAISEPGQVTEAFF. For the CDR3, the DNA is TGTGCCATCAGTGAGCCAGGACAGGTCACTGAAGCTTTCTTT.

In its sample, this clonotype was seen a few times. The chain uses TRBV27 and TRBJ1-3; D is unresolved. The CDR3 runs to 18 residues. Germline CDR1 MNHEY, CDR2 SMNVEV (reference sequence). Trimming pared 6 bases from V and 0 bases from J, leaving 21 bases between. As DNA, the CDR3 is TGTGCCAGCAGCCCCCGCCTTCAGGTCGAATCCTCTGGAAACACCATATATTTT. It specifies CASSPRLQVESSGNTIYF.

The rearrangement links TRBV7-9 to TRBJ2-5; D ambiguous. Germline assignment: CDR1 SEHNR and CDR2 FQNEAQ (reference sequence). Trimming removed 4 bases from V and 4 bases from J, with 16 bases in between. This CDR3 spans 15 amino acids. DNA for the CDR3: TGTGCCAGCAGCTCCCCGGGTCTAGGTATAGAGACCCAGTACTTC. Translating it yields CASSSPGLGIETQYF.

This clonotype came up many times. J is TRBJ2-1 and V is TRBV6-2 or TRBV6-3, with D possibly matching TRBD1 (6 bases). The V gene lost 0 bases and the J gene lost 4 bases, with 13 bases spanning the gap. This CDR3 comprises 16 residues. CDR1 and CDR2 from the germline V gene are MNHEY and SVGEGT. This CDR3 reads CASSYSTGRLYNEQFF. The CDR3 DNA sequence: TGTGCCAGCAGTTACTCGACAGGACGGCTATACAATGAGCAGTTCTTC.

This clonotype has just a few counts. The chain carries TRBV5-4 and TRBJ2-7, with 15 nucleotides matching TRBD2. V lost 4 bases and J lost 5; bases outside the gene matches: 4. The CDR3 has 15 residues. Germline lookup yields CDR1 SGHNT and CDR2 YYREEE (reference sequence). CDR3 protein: CASSLGLAGGNEQYF. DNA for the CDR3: TGTGCCAGCAGCCTCGGACTAGCGGGAGGGAACGAGCAGTACTTC.